The 10 T cell receptor beta chains presented below share a single source sample, sequenced in a study of graft-versus-host responses after intestinal transplantation. Their antigens remain unidentified. The table came from immunoSEQ multiplex PCR; TCRdb's copy has only in-frame clones and leaves some out. The data hold some 84,000 clones, with roughly 80% observed a single time. The material sequenced was unstimulated CD4+ T cells sorted from spleen or lymph node cells, taken before intestinal transplant. These receptors were obtained from a human donor who received an intestinal transplant.

The rearrangement links TRBV6-6 to TRBJ2-7; possible D gene TRBD2, 6 bases. Looked up from germline, CDR1 is MNHNY and CDR2 is SVGAGI (reference sequence). CDR3 length: 13 residues. V dropped 6 bases and J dropped 5 bases, with 14 bases sitting between them. The CDR3 spells CASREGGSNEQYF. The CDR3, as DNA: TGTGCCAGCAGGGAGGGTGGATCCAACGAGCAGTACTTC.

V and J are TRBV6-5 and TRBJ2-7; a possible D gene is TRBD1 (6 bases). The germline V and J ends were trimmed by 7 bases and 6 bases, with 10 bases remaining between them. From germline, CDR1 is MNHEY and CDR2 SVGAGI. This CDR3 spans 11 amino acids. CDR3 DNA: TGTGCCAGCAACGAAGGGGGCGAGCAGTACTTC. Protein: CASNEGGEQYF.

V usage is TRBV7-2 and J usage is TRBJ1-2, with D hard to call. CDR3 length: 15 amino acids. CDR1 SGHTA and CDR2 FQGNSA come from the germline V gene. V lost 1 base, J lost 0 bases, and 9 bases lay in between. The CDR3 DNA is TGTGCCAGCAGCTTAGATCCGGAGCCTAACTATGGCTACACCTTC. The encoded protein is CASSLDPEPNYGYTF.

In this sample, this clone turned up a few times. This chain joins TRBV30 and TRBJ1-3; maybe TRBD1 (6 bases). Looked up from germline, CDR1 is GTSNPN and CDR2 is SVGIG (reference sequence). V was clipped by 3 bases and J by 1 base, with 25 bases between them. The CDR3 runs 19 residues. For the CDR3, the DNA is TGTGCCTGGAGAAATGCGGTCGGAACAGGGAGTTATTCTGGAAACACCATATATTTT. Translated, it gives CAWRNAVGTGSYSGNTIYF.

J is TRBJ2-1 and V is TRBV15, with TRBD1 matching over 8 bases. This CDR3 is 15 amino acids long. Per the germline V gene, CDR1 is LNHNV and CDR2 is YYDKDF (reference sequence). Unmatched junction bases numbered 7, after V lost 3 bases and J lost 6 bases. This chain's CDR3 is CATSRAGTGLNEQFF. CDR3 nucleotides: TGTGCCACCAGCAGGGCGGGGACAGGCCTCAATGAGCAGTTCTTC.

This clone came up many times. The V gene is TRBV27, the J gene TRBJ2-7; D is perhaps TRBD2 (6 bases). Trimming pared 5 bases from V and 6 bases from J, leaving 17 bases between. The CDR3 sequence is 14 residues long. Germline V gene sequence: CDR1 MNHEY, CDR2 SMNVEV (reference sequence). CDR3 in DNA: TGTGCCAGCAGTCCAGGGACTGAGTACGGCGAGCAGTACTTC. Protein sequence: CASSPGTEYGEQYF.

This chain joins TRBV28 and TRBJ2-3; 7 bases map to TRBD2. CDR1 is MDHEN, CDR2 SYDVKM, per germline. The CDR3 extends over 16 amino acids. V shed 1 base and J 6 bases; nucleotides not matched to a gene: 10. Written as DNA, the CDR3 is TGTGCCAGCAGTTTATTCAGCGGGAAGGGTGGGGATACGCAGTATTTT. Amino acid sequence: CASSLFSGKGGDTQYF.

This chain joins TRBV28 and TRBJ1-4, with 10 positions matching TRBD1. Germline V CDR1 and CDR2: MDHEN, SYDVKM. CDR3 size: 16 residues. Germline trimming cut 7 bases from V and 7 bases from J; bases unmatched to any gene: 12. In DNA form, the CDR3 reads TGTGCCAGCACTCACCGGGACAGGGGAGGGGGTGAAAAACTGTTTTTT. Translated: CASTHRDRGGGEKLFF.

This clone has only a few counts. This sequence joins TRBV30 and TRBJ1-5; D gene ambiguous. CDR1 is GTSNPN, CDR2 SVGIG, per germline (reference sequence). The CDR3 totals 13 residues. V gave up 0 bases and J gave up 0 bases, with 3 bases separating them. CDR3: CAWSVRSNQPQHF. The DNA for the CDR3 is TGTGCCTGGAGTGTGCGTAGCAATCAGCCCCAGCATTTT. The whole variable domain, filled in from reference TRBV30 and TRBJ1-5, reads SQTIHQWPATLVQPVGSPLSLECTVEGTSNPNLYWYRQAAGRGLQLLFYSVGIGQISSEVPQNLSASRPQDRQFILSSKKLLLSDSGFYLCAWSVRSNQPQHFGDGTRLSIL.

The rearrangement uses TRBV9 and TRBJ2-7; the match to TRBD1 covers 9 bases. Trimming removed 2 bases from V and 6 bases from J; junction bases left unmatched: 9. The CDR3 contains 15 residues. From germline, CDR1 is SGDLS and CDR2 YYNGEE. The CDR3 DNA reads TGTGCCAGCAGCGTCTCCGGGACAGGGTGGGGCGAGCAGTACTTC. Amino acids: CASSVSGTGWGEQYF. The full variable domain, rest sourced from reference TRBV9 and TRBJ2-7, is DSGVTQTPKHLITATGQRVTLRCSPRSGDLSVYWYQQSLDQGLQFLIQYYNGEERAKGNILERFSAQQFPDLHSELNLSSLELGDSALYFCASSVSGTGWGEQYFGPGTRLTVT.